A selection of T cell receptor beta chains follows, all from one sample in a study of T-cell memory formation after mild COVID-19. One entry per CDR3 protein, called by TCRdb with MiXCR from the 5' RACE reads. This table has approximately 440,000 distinct CDR3 sequences, 20% appearing once. Specimen: PBMCs or a T cell subset sorted from them (not recorded which). Every receptor here comes from an adult woman who had mild COVID-19 (a few samples of this study predate the infection). Cell type and time point are not known. CDR3s leave out the opening cysteine and the closing phenylalanine or tryptophan.

>TRBJ1-1|TRBV7-2
ASSLEGTGITEAF
>TRBJ1-5|TRBV20-1
SANRESNQPQH
>TRBJ1-6|TRBV20-1
SAQEDPSYNSPLH
>TRBJ2-2|TRBV4-2
ASSSLLAGGSPGELF
>TRBJ2-7|TRBV6-5
ASRPTSGRPYEQY
>TRBJ2-1|TRBV19
ASSIDRGLDNEQF
>TRBJ1-2|TRBV5-1
ASSLDGGDYGYT
>TRBJ1-2|TRBV6-1
ASSETGPNYGYT
>TRBJ1-1|TRBV18
ASSPPTRVEAF
>TRBJ2-2|TRBV20-1
SARDPAGLAGELF
>TRBJ1-1|TRBV7-6
ASSLIQGAWNTEAF
>TRBJ2-7|TRBV5-1
ASSSIAGGAYEQY
>TRBJ2-1|TRBV19
ASSGLSNEQF
>TRBJ2-7|TRBV12-3/TRBV12-4
ASSPRTGGAYEQY
>TRBJ1-2|TRBV6-2/TRBV6-3
ASSSPGGYRYGYT
>TRBJ2-5|TRBV5-5
ASSLLVTQY
>TRBJ2-1|TRBV3-1
ASSQDLSRGEQF
>TRBJ2-2|TRBV7-9
ASSQGLAGEGVTGELF
>TRBJ2-1|TRBV11-3
ASSLEPPGGEQF
>TRBJ1-5|TRBV6-6
ASSNRGERGNQPQH
>TRBJ2-3|TRBV4-3
ASSQGRVSTDTQY
>TRBJ2-5|TRBV5-1
ASLPGETQY
>TRBJ2-1|TRBV12-2
ASRVGGGAPSSSYNEQF
>TRBJ1-2|TRBV24-1
ATSAYENYGYT
>TRBJ2-2|TRBV14
ASSQGQAGGIGGELF
>TRBJ1-2|TRBV29-1
SVGLLNGYT
>TRBJ1-1|TRBV12-3/TRBV12-4
AISLGGQGEAF
>TRBJ1-4|TRBV9
ASSRTVTNEKLF
>TRBJ2-1|TRBV9
ASSFPMSGGSYNEQF
>TRBJ2-2|TRBV19
ASTLGGINTGELF
>TRBJ2-1|TRBV6-1
ASSGIKAEGEQF
>TRBJ2-1|TRBV7-9
ASSLGGLTYNEQF
>TRBJ2-1|TRBV24-1
ATSIGSTPYNEQF
>TRBJ2-5|TRBV3-1
ASSRRGENQETQY
>TRBJ1-1|TRBV27
ASRPIQGIPPVEAF
>TRBJ2-7|TRBV29-1
SVPGKTAPYEQY
>TRBJ2-1|TRBV2
ASSIKGANEQF